A selection of T cell receptor beta chains follows, all from one sample in a study of shared T cell receptors in the human thymus. The repertoire was sequenced with immunoSEQ multiplex PCR; TCRdb's copy has only in-frame clones and lacks some. Counted here are over 450,000 clones, roughly 74% occurring once; the ten biggest clones make up roughly 0.013%. These same records also appear under a second study, on human thymus T cells.

Sequences were obtained from thymocytes. These receptors were taken from a boy younger than two with a congenital heart defect. Each CDR3 is given without its conserved first and last residue. Fields, in order: V gene, clone size, J gene, CDR3 length, CDR3 protein. A clone size is listed for some rows: how often the clone was seen (once, few, many), or a class if it is expanded.

v_call: TRBV6-5
clone_size: NA
j_call: TRBJ2-3
cdr3_length: 11
cdr3_aa: ASSSVRESPQY

v_call: TRBV27
clone_size: NA
j_call: TRBJ1-1
cdr3_length: 11
cdr3_aa: ASRDSLIPEAF

v_call: TRBV7-9
clone_size: NA
j_call: TRBJ2-3
cdr3_length: 17
cdr3_aa: ASSLGIGRASGRADTQY

v_call: TRBV5-6
clone_size: NA
j_call: TRBJ1-4
cdr3_length: 14
cdr3_aa: ASSSQSGTGGEKLF

v_call: TRBV6-5
clone_size: NA
j_call: TRBJ2-3
cdr3_length: 11
cdr3_aa: ASSYSYTDTQY

v_call: TRBV27
clone_size: NA
j_call: TRBJ2-5
cdr3_length: 11
cdr3_aa: ASLDRTKETQY

v_call: TRBV29-1
clone_size: NA
j_call: TRBJ2-7
cdr3_length: 13
cdr3_aa: SVEGGAVSSYEQY

v_call: TRBV28
clone_size: NA
j_call: TRBJ2-3
cdr3_length: 14
cdr3_aa: ASSLVSSGDTDTQY

v_call: TRBV11-3
clone_size: once
j_call: TRBJ2-7
cdr3_length: 13
cdr3_aa: ASSLSVTVSYEQY

v_call: TRBV13
clone_size: NA
j_call: TRBJ2-1
cdr3_length: 12
cdr3_aa: ASSPRWGRGEQF

v_call: TRBV5-1
clone_size: NA
j_call: TRBJ2-1
cdr3_length: 12
cdr3_aa: ASSARPALGEQF

v_call: TRBV11-1
clone_size: NA
j_call: TRBJ2-7
cdr3_length: 14
cdr3_aa: ASSPGLAGLSYEQY

v_call: TRBV5-1
clone_size: NA
j_call: TRBJ2-5
cdr3_length: 12
cdr3_aa: ASSSTGQQETQY

v_call: TRBV5-6
clone_size: NA
j_call: TRBJ1-3
cdr3_length: 15
cdr3_aa: ASSPRQGSGSGNTIY

v_call: TRBV5-6
clone_size: NA
j_call: TRBJ2-7
cdr3_length: 14
cdr3_aa: ASSSRRPAGPYEQY

v_call: TRBV2
clone_size: NA
j_call: TRBJ2-5
cdr3_length: 11
cdr3_aa: ASSGPRAETQY

v_call: TRBV4-1
clone_size: few
j_call: TRBJ2-7
cdr3_length: 14
cdr3_aa: ASSPDGQGGSYEQY

v_call: TRBV4-1
clone_size: NA
j_call: TRBJ2-7
cdr3_length: 16
cdr3_aa: ASSQVPLRAGGYYEQY

v_call: TRBV28
clone_size: NA
j_call: TRBJ2-7
cdr3_length: 14
cdr3_aa: ASSCGPSWGRNEQY

v_call: TRBV7-6
clone_size: NA
j_call: TRBJ2-3
cdr3_length: 15
cdr3_aa: ASSLEFRGCSTDTQY

v_call: TRBV6-1
clone_size: NA
j_call: TRBJ2-7
cdr3_length: 12
cdr3_aa: ASTSGRTSYEQY

v_call: TRBV5-6
clone_size: NA
j_call: TRBJ2-3
cdr3_length: 12
cdr3_aa: ASSPDRGTDTQY

v_call: TRBV30
clone_size: NA
j_call: TRBJ2-1
cdr3_length: 13
cdr3_aa: AWSLGLAWGNEQF

v_call: TRBV5-6
clone_size: once
j_call: TRBJ1-1
cdr3_length: 11
cdr3_aa: ASSLGGVIGAF

v_call: TRBV7-9
clone_size: NA
j_call: TRBJ1-2
cdr3_length: 11
cdr3_aa: ASSLDPYYGYT

v_call: TRBV6-1
clone_size: NA
j_call: TRBJ2-4
cdr3_length: 12
cdr3_aa: ASTAPGRRDIQY

v_call: TRBV4-1
clone_size: NA
j_call: TRBJ2-7
cdr3_length: 12
cdr3_aa: ASSRRLADIGQY

v_call: TRBV4-3
clone_size: NA
j_call: TRBJ2-7
cdr3_length: 13
cdr3_aa: ASSQGDSSSYEQY

v_call: TRBV14
clone_size: NA
j_call: TRBJ2-2
cdr3_length: 16
cdr3_aa: ASSPGGGRNVSTGELF

v_call: TRBV7-9
clone_size: NA
j_call: TRBJ2-1
cdr3_length: 12
cdr3_aa: ASGPPGDYNEQF

v_call: TRBV30
clone_size: NA
j_call: TRBJ2-1
cdr3_length: 12
cdr3_aa: AWTGGYPYNEQF

v_call: TRBV5-1
clone_size: once
j_call: TRBJ1-1
cdr3_length: 13
cdr3_aa: ASSPSGQENTEAF

v_call: TRBV27
clone_size: NA
j_call: TRBJ2-1
cdr3_length: 14
cdr3_aa: ASSFHLAGQSNEQF

v_call: TRBV20-1
clone_size: NA
j_call: TRBJ2-5
cdr3_length: 9
cdr3_aa: SASVPETQY

v_call: TRBV7-6
clone_size: NA
j_call: TRBJ2-5
cdr3_length: 12
cdr3_aa: ASSLETGWETQY

v_call: TRBV5-4
clone_size: NA
j_call: TRBJ1-5
cdr3_length: 11
cdr3_aa: ASSFGQNQPQH

v_call: TRBV5-4
clone_size: NA
j_call: TRBJ1-2
cdr3_length: 9
cdr3_aa: ASSSIYGYT

v_call: TRBV4-2
clone_size: once
j_call: TRBJ2-2
cdr3_length: 13
cdr3_aa: ASSQGGGWSGELF

v_call: TRBV15
clone_size: NA
j_call: TRBJ2-2
cdr3_length: 14
cdr3_aa: ATSRGLAENTGELF

v_call: TRBV6-5
clone_size: NA
j_call: TRBJ2-1
cdr3_length: 13
cdr3_aa: ASSYGGRAYNEQF

v_call: TRBV7-9
clone_size: NA
j_call: TRBJ2-1
cdr3_length: 14
cdr3_aa: ASSFPSGGAYNEQF

v_call: TRBV6-6
clone_size: NA
j_call: TRBJ2-6
cdr3_length: 14
cdr3_aa: ASSYPWGWGANVLT

v_call: TRBV27
clone_size: NA
j_call: TRBJ1-4
cdr3_length: 14
cdr3_aa: ASSFGPTGGNEKLF

v_call: TRBV11-2
clone_size: NA
j_call: TRBJ1-2
cdr3_length: 14
cdr3_aa: ASSLAGTGGIGGYT

v_call: TRBV18
clone_size: few
j_call: TRBJ1-5
cdr3_length: 12
cdr3_aa: ASSPVGGHQPQH